This T cell receptor beta chain was sequenced in a study of T cell changes during pregnancy in multiple sclerosis. The CDR3 sequence is 14 residues long. Germline assignment: CDR1 SGHRS and CDR2 YFSETQ. V gave up 5 bases and J gave up 4 bases, with 13 bases separating them. The method was immunoSEQ multiplex PCR; TCRdb's version includes in-frame clones alone and lacks a portion of them. The sample holds roughly 100,000 clones, around 94% seen once. The input for sequencing was peripheral blood, taken after pregnancy. This chain uses TRBV5-1 with TRBJ2-1; D perhaps matches TRBD2 (7 bases). The sequence was obtained from a female donor with multiple sclerosis, enrolled in a pregnancy study. CDR3 sequence (DNA): TGCGCCAGCAGTGGAGGGGGGGGGTACAATGAGCAGTTCTTC. Residues: CASSGGGGYNEQFF.